Listed here are 18 T cell receptor beta chains from one sample, sequenced in a study of CD8 T cells in Susac syndrome. Reverse transcription of roughly 0.5 to 1 ug RNA was carried out with random hexamers. TCRdb called the immunoSEQ multiplex PCR reads again in MiXCR, with one record for every CDR3 protein. The sample lists about 80,000 distinct CDR3 sequences, approximately 96% occurring once. Source material: CD8+ T cells from PBMCs. These receptors were obtained from a human donor with Susac syndrome.

The V call is TRBV6-6, the J call TRBJ1-2, with D unclear. The CDR3 is 14 amino acids. Looked up from germline, CDR1 is MNHNY and CDR2 is SVGAGI (reference sequence). Trimming took 4 bases from V and 6 from J, leaving 15 bases between them. The CDR3 DNA is TGTGCCAGCAGTTTACTCGTAAGGATGGATGGCTACACCTTC. Protein sequence: CASSLLVRMDGYTF.

J is TRBJ1-2 and V is TRBV4-1; D possibly corresponds to TRBD1 (6 bases). Per the germline V gene, CDR1 is MGHRA and CDR2 is YSYEKL. The CDR3 has 14 residues. V was shortened by 0 bases and J by 6 bases, with 11 bases between the two germline ends. CDR3 nucleotide sequence: TGCGCCAGCAGCCAAGAGGGGGCGCGGAATGGCTACACCTTC. Its protein is CASSQEGARNGYTF.

The rearrangement uses TRBV29-1 and TRBJ2-1; D perhaps matches TRBD2 (6 bases). The CDR3 runs 11 residues. From germline, CDR1 is SQVTM and CDR2 ANQGSEA. V was pared by 6 bases and J by 11 bases, with 14 bases between. CDR3 sequence: CSVGEDTKQFF. In DNA form, the CDR3 reads TGCAGCGTGGGGGAGGACACCAAGCAGTTCTTC.

The chain is built from TRBV9 and TRBJ1-2; a possible D gene is TRBD1 (5 bases). CDR1 and CDR2 from the germline V gene are SGDLS and YYNGEE. V lost 2 bases to trimming and J lost 4 bases, with 9 bases between them. The CDR3 runs to 13 residues. The CDR3 region has the DNA TGTGCCAGCAGCGTCGATGGGGGCTATGGCTACACCTTC. It codes for CASSVDGGYGYTF.

This chain joins TRBV9 and TRBJ1-1; 7 nucleotides match TRBD1. V shed 0 bases and J 4 bases; nucleotides not matched to a gene: 0. The germline gives CDR1 SGDLS, CDR2 YYNGEE. CDR3 size: 13 residues. CDR3 bases: TGTGCCAGCAGCGTAGAGGGGGCCACTGAAGCTTTCTTT. Protein: CASSVEGATEAFF.

This chain connects TRBV6-5 to TRBJ2-3, with D hard to call. V was cut by 6 bases and J by 10 bases, with 14 bases left in between. The CDR3 is 12 residues long. Germline V gene lookup returns CDR1 MNHEY and CDR2 SVGAGI. The CDR3: CASSPGPPAQYF. CDR3 nucleotides: TGTGCCAGCAGCCCTGGACCGCCGGCGCAGTATTTT.

V and J are TRBV20-1 and TRBJ2-1; TRBD1 is a possible D gene (5 bases). Germline values: CDR1 DFQATT, CDR2 SNEGSKA (reference sequence). The CDR3 runs to 10 residues. The V end lost 7 bases, the J end lost 11 bases, and 12 bases lay between the germline ends. The CDR3 region has the DNA TGCAGTGAATCTTCAGGGAAGCAGTTCTTC. Protein sequence: CSESSGKQFF.

The CDR3 sequence: CASSVGTGQPQHF. The DNA of the CDR3 is TGTGCCAGCAGTGTAGGGACTGGTCAGCCCCAGCATTTT. The chain combines TRBV2 with TRBJ1-5; possible D gene TRBD1, 5 bases. The ends were cut back, 4 bases at V and 6 bases at J, with 10 bases in the middle. CDR1 SNHLY and CDR2 FYNNEI come from the germline V gene. This CDR3 contains 13 residues.

The chain combines TRBV7-8 with TRBJ2-7, with D possibly being TRBD1 (5 bases). This CDR3 contains 15 residues. CDR1 and CDR2 (germline): SGHVS, FQNEAQ. With 6 bases removed from V and 4 bases from J, the gap between germline ends came to 19 bases. CDR3: CASRHGQGLPYEQYV. DNA of the CDR3: TGTGCCAGCAGGCATGGACAAGGGCTTCCTTACGAGCAGTACGTC.

This rearrangement joins TRBV9 to TRBJ1-1, with D hard to call. The germline V and J ends were trimmed by 4 bases and 5 bases, with 12 bases remaining between them. The germline gives CDR1 SGDLS, CDR2 YYNGEE. CDR3 length: 13 residues. The CDR3 spells CASSPSGGTEAFF. CDR3 DNA: TGTGCCAGCAGCCCAAGCGGAGGTACTGAAGCTTTCTTT.

The chain uses TRBV3-1 and TRBJ1-1, with no clear D. The V gene's germline CDR1 is LGHDT and CDR2 YNNKEL (reference sequence). The CDR3 length is 14 residues. With 0 bases removed from V and 7 bases from J, the gap between germline ends came to 12 bases. The CDR3: CASSQDLLSGEAFF. The CDR3 region has the DNA TGTGCCAGCAGCCAAGACCTACTGAGCGGTGAAGCTTTCTTT.

V is TRBV7-3 and J is TRBJ2-5; a possible D gene is TRBD1 (8 bases). The germline gives CDR1 SGHTA, CDR2 FQGTGA. The V end lost 9 bases, the J end lost 5 bases, and 19 bases lay between the germline ends. The CDR3 contains 14 residues. This CDR3 reads CASSTGAGVETQYF. As DNA, the CDR3 is TGTGCCAGTTCGACAGGGGCGGGAGTGGAGACCCAGTACTTC.

This chain joins TRBV14 and TRBJ2-7; unclear D gene. The CDR3 spans 12 residues. Per the germline V gene, CDR1 is SGHDN and CDR2 is FVKESK. V shed 0 bases and J shed 4 bases, with 4 bases lying between them. CDR3 nucleotide sequence: TGTGCCAGCAGCCAAGACGGGTACGAGCAGTACGTC. Translated, it gives CASSQDGYEQYV.

J is TRBJ2-1 and V is TRBV30; 9 nucleotides line up with TRBD2. This CDR3 spans 15 amino acids. V shed 4 bases, J shed 7 bases, and the junction held 11 bases outside the gene matches. Germline assignment: CDR1 GTSNPN and CDR2 SVGIG (reference sequence). CDR3 amino acids: CAWIQISGSRNEQFF. The CDR3 region has the DNA TGTGCCTGGATACAAATTAGCGGGAGTAGAAATGAGCAGTTCTTC.

V and J are TRBV11-2 and TRBJ2-7, with D perhaps TRBD1 (5 bases). V dropped 4 bases and J dropped 8 bases, with 9 bases sitting between them. The CDR3 totals 11 residues. Germline values: CDR1 SGHAT, CDR2 FQNNGV. The CDR3 loop reads CASSSTGQQYF. CDR3 nucleotides: TGTGCCAGCAGCTCCACAGGACAGCAGTACTTC.

This chain uses TRBV28 with TRBJ1-4, with 12 bases fitting TRBD1. This CDR3 region has 17 residues. Trimming removed 6 bases from V and 6 bases from J; junction bases left unmatched: 11. Germline V gene sequence: CDR1 MDHEN, CDR2 SYDVKM. CDR3 in DNA: TGTGCCAGCAGCCTAGAGGGACAGGGGGCATTCTATGAAAAACTGTTTTTT. Protein: CASSLEGQGAFYEKLFF.

V is TRBV5-1 and J is TRBJ1-2; D possibly corresponds to TRBD1 (5 bases). The germline gives CDR1 SGHRS, CDR2 YFSETQ. The V end lost 7 bases, the J end lost 4 bases, and 11 bases lay between the germline ends. This CDR3 is 12 amino acids long. CDR3 residues: CASGGGAYGYTF. In nucleotides, the CDR3 is TGCGCCAGCGGGGGGGGAGCCTATGGCTACACCTTC.

This rearrangement joins TRBV27 to TRBJ2-7, with D uncertain. This CDR3 has 15 residues. Per the germline V gene, CDR1 is MNHEY and CDR2 is SMNVEV (reference sequence). Trimming left V 2 bases short and J 2 bases short, with 13 bases between. This CDR3 reads CASSLGLSGAYEQYF. CDR3 bases: TGTGCCAGCAGTTTAGGGTTATCCGGCGCCTACGAGCAGTACTTC.